This record looks at one T cell receptor (beta chain) sequence and its context. Its matching antigen is unknown. TCRdb's table, derived via immunoSEQ multiplex PCR, lists solely in-frame clones and lacks some. The sample includes 11,000 or so clones, about four fifths of them seen just once. This sample was taken from a study of cytotoxic CD8 clonotypes in ibrutinib-treated CLL. The wider study: Enrolment comprised some 10 relapsed/refractory and more than 14 treatment-naive patients; roughly 18 were IGHV unmutated. Following treatment for a median roughly 11 months, range 6 to 36, response samples were then taken.

Study findings and constraints: Whereas clonality rose at ibrutinib response, it declined toward baseline at progression.

CDR1 and CDR2 (germline): MDHEN, SYDVKM. The V gene lost 8 bases and the J gene lost 1 base, with 11 bases spanning the gap. CDR3 length: 13 residues. J is TRBJ1-1 and V is TRBV28; no firm D call. The clonotype comes from a human donor with chronic lymphocytic leukemia. The sample here was PBMCs, taken at disease progression, from a patient treated with ibrutinib. The CDR3 is CASRSHGNTEAFF. In DNA form, the CDR3 reads TGTGCCAGCCGCTCACATGGGAACACTGAAGCTTTCTTT. The full variable domain, rest sourced from reference TRBV28 and TRBJ1-1, is DVKVTQSSRYLVKRTGEKVFLECVQDMDHENMFWYRQDPGLGLRLIYFSYDVKMKEKGDIPEGYSVSREKKERFSLILESASTNQTSMYLCASRSHGNTEAFFGQGTRLTVV.